These T cell receptor beta chains were read from a single sample in a study of graft-versus-host responses after intestinal transplantation. Clones were read by immunoSEQ multiplex PCR, and TCRdb kept only the in-frame ones, dropping some. The data hold about 64,000 clones, with around nine tenths observed a single time. What these receptors recognize is not known. Sequencing used unstimulated CD8+ T cells sorted from spleen or lymph node cells, obtained before transplant. These receptor sequences come from a human donor who was the organ donor for an intestinal transplant. Each CDR3 is given without its conserved first and last residue.

ASSQGRLSLTEAF,TRBV9
ASSQNRREAF,TRBV13
ASSPGLAGVNTGELF,TRBV7-9
ASSATYEQY,TRBV2
ASAQRGGDTQY,TRBV12-5
ASSQPIQGVGPYEQY,TRBV23-1
ASSIGGPEKLF,TRBV19
ASSASWTGQGNQPQH,TRBV19
ASSLPQLDRVDTEAF,TRBV28
ASRQTSGSTDTQY,TRBV6-1
ASSEANSRTGVYEQY,TRBV2
ASSLSWGPTYEQY,TRBV28
ASSLTGQGGNQPQH,TRBV7-6
AWSWGDGAYNEQF,TRBV30
ASSPRDSYEQY,TRBV5-1
ASSYLASGEQETQY,TRBV6-5
ASSPRGGSPDTQY,TRBV7-2
ASSPPGQEQF,TRBV7-8
ASTGTGNTEAF,TRBV10-1
ASSPAYEQY,TRBV6-1
ASSGTVNTEAF,TRBV19
ASSERGLAGGLGYEQY,TRBV2
ASSGGQGVYEQY,TRBV19
ASSMGLLTEAF,TRBV19
ASSLRTGLNEKLF,TRBV27
SVVSFESGVYNEQF,TRBV29-1
ASSPRLAETDNEQF,TRBV7-6
ASSYPSGDQPQH,TRBV6-6
ASSPAGLETDTQY,TRBV4-2
ASSSLAGVNNEQF,TRBV28
ASSLDSEQY,TRBV5-6
ASSEGYYEQY,TRBV5-6
ASSLARTDLHTEAF,TRBV7-9
ASSLACRLAPSTDTQY,TRBV5-1
ASRSRGPNTEAF,TRBV14
ASIGTGDMRDTQY,TRBV2
SVAAGDPALAKNIQY,TRBV29-1
ASSEGGKGLGGGETQY,TRBV9
AWSPGGPNYGYT,TRBV30
ASSFAGGSYEQY,TRBV6-5
ASSFRGTWGLAGGETQY,TRBV28
ASMGDRERDYEQY,TRBV2
ASSKVTSGRLDSYNEQF,TRBV21-1
ASSPTGNTEAF,TRBV6-5
ASSDQQGTSYEQY,TRBV6-1
ASSFTGTSGRKAKNIQY,TRBV28